The T cell receptor (beta chain) described here comes from a study of T cell repertoires in aging, cancer and after chemotherapy. In the study overall: Patients with glioblastoma brain tumors were sampled before and after temozolomide-based therapy.

Rearranged V-D-J TRB sequences were amplified with a mixed TRB-A/B primer pool. One entry per CDR3 protein results from TCRdb running MiXCR on the multiplex PCR reads. The data contain over 8,000 distinct CDR3 sequences, approximately 39% of them seen just once; the ten biggest clones take up roughly 12%. The CDR3 is 18 amino acids. The ends lost 4 bases at V and 1 base at J; junction bases unmatched: 9. Amplification of TCR beta used genomic DNA extracted from peripheral blood. On this clonotype: Its antigen is still unknown.

Study conclusions and caveats: Across the chemotherapy interval, each cancer cohort showed higher median generation probability, suggesting thymic rebound. Immunological memory after chemotherapy cannot be judged from the repertoire data.

The sequenced material came from blood. The receptor was isolated from a human donor with a solid tumor. The rearrangement joins TRBV12-3 or TRBV12-4 to TRBJ2-2; 10 bases are shared with TRBD2. CDR3 in DNA: TGTGCCAGCAGTTCGGCTAGCGGGGGAGTCGGGAACACCGGGGAGCTGTTTTTT. Amino acids: CASSSASGGVGNTGELFF.